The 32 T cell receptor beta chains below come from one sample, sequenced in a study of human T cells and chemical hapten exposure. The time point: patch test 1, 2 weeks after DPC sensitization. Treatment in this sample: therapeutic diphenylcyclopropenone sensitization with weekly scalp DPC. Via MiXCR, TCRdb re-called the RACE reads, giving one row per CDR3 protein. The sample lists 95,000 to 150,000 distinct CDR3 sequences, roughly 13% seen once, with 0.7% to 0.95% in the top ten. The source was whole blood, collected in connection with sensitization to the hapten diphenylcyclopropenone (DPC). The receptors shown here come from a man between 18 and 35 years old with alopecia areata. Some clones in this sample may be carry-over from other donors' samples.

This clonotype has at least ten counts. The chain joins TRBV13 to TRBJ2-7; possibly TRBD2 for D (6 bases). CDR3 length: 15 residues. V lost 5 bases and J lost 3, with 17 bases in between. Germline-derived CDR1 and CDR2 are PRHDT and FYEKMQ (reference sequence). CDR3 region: CASSPNPAGRYEQYF. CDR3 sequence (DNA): TGTGCCAGCAGCCCAAATCCGGCGGGGCGCTACGAGCAGTACTTC. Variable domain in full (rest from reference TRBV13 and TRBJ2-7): AAGVIQSPRHLIKEKRETATLKCYPIPRHDTVYWYQQGPGQDPQFLISFYEKMQSDKGSIPDRFSAQQFSDYHSELNMSSLELGDSALYFCASSPNPAGRYEQYFGPGTRLTVT.

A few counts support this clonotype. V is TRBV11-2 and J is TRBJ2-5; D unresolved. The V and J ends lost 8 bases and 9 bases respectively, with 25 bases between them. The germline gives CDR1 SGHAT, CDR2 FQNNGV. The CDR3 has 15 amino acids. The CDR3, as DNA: TGTGCCAGCGCTGAAATCGGGCAGGCCGGTGGCGCCCAGTACTTC. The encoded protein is CASAEIGQAGGAQYF.

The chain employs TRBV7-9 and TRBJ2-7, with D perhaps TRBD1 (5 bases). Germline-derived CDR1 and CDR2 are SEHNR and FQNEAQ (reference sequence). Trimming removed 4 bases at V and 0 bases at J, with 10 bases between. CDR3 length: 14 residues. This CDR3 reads CASSSYRSSYEQYV. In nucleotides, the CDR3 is TGTGCCAGCAGCTCTTACAGGAGCTCCTACGAGCAGTACGTC.

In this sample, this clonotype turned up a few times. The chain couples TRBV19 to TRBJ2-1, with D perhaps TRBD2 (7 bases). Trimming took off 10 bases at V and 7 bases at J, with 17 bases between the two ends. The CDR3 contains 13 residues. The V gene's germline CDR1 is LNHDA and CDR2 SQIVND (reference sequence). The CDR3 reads CATRQAGANEQFF. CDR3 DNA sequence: TGTGCCACTCGGCAGGCGGGGGCGAATGAGCAGTTCTTC.

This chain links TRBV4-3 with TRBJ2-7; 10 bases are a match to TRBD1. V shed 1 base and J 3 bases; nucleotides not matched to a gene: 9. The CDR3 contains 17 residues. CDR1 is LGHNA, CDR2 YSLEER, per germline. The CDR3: CASSQVGQGGYLYEQYV. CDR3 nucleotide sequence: TGCGCCAGCAGCCAAGTCGGACAGGGGGGCTACCTCTACGAGCAGTACGTC.

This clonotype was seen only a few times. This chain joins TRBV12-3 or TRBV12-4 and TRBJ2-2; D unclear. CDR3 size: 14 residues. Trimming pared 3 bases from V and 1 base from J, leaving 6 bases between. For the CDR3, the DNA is TGTGCCAGCAGTTTGATCGGGAACACCGGGGAGCTGTTTTTT. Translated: CASSLIGNTGELFF.

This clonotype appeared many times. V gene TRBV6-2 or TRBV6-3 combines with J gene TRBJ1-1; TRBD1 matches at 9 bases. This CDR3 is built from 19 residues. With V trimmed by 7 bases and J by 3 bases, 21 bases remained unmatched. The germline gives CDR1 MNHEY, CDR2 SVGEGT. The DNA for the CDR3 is TGTGCCAGCAAGTCGGCGGCGGGACAGGGTCCTTTGTCGGACACTGAAGCTTTCTTT. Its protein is CASKSAAGQGPLSDTEAFF.

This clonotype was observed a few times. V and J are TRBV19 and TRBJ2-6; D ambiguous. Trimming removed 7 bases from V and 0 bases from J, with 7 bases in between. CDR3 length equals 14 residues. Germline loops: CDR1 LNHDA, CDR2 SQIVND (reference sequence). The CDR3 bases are TGTGCCAGTATCCCCCGCTCTGGGGCCAACGTCCTGACTTTC. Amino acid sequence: CASIPRSGANVLTF.

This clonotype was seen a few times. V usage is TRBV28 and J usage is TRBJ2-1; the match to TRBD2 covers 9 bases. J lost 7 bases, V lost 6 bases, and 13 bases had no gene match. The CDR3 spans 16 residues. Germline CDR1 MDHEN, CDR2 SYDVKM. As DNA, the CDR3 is TGTGCCAGCAGCATCGTCCTAGCGGGGACCTCGAATGAGCAGTTCTTC. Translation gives CASSIVLAGTSNEQFF.

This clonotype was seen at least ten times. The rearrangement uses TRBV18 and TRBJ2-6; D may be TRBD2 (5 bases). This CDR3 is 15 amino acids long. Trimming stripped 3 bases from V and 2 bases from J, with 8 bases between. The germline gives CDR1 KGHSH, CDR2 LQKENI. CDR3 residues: CASSPAGTGANVLTF. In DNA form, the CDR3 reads TGTGCCAGCTCACCTGCCGGGACTGGGGCCAACGTCCTGACTTTC.

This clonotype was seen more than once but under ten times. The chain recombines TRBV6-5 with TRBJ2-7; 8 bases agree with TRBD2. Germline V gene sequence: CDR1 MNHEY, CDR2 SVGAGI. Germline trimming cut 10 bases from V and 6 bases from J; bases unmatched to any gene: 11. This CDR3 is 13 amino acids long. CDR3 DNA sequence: TGTGCCACCTGGGCCGTAACTAGCGGCGAGCAGTACGTC. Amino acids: CATWAVTSGEQYV.

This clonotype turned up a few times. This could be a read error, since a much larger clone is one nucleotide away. The CDR3 is CASSLGPINEQFF. The CDR3 DNA sequence: TGTGCCAGCAGCTTAGGGCCTATCAATGAGCAGTTCTTC. The chain recombines TRBV7-9 with TRBJ2-1; D unclear. Trimming removed 1 base from V and 6 bases from J, with 7 bases in between. Germline V gene sequence: CDR1 SEHNR, CDR2 FQNEAQ (reference sequence). This CDR3 region has 13 residues.

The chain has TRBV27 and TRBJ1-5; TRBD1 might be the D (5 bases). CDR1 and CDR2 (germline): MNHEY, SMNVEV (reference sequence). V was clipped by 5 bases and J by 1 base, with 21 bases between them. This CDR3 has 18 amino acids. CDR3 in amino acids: CASSPSRDSRRSNQPQHF. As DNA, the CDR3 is TGTGCCAGCAGTCCCTCCCGCGACAGTCGCAGGAGCAATCAGCCCCAGCATTTT.

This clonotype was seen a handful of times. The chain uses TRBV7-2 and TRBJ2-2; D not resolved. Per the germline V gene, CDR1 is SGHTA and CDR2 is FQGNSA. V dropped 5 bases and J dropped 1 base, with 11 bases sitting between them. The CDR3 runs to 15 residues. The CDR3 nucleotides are TGTGCCAGCAGCACTCCGGACGGGAACACCGGGGAGCTGTTTTTT. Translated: CASSTPDGNTGELFF.

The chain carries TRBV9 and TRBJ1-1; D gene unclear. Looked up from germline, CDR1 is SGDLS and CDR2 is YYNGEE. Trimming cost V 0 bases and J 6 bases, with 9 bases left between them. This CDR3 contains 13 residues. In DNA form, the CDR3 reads TGTGCCAGCAGCGTAGACCAGTACGCTGAAGCTTTCTTT. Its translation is CASSVDQYAEAFF.

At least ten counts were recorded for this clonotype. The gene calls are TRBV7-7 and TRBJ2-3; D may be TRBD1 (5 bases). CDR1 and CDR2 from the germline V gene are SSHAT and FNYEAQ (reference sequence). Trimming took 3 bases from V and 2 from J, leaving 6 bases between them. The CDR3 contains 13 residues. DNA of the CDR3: TGTGCCAGCAGCTTTGGGGCCACAGATACGCAGTATTTT. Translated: CASSFGATDTQYF. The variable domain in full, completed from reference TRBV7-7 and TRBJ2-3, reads GAGVSQSPRYKVTKRGQDVTLRCDPISSHATLYWYQQALGQGPEFLTYFNYEAQPDKSGLPSDRFSAERPEGSISTLTIQRTEQRDSAMYRCASSFGATDTQYFGPGTRLTVL.

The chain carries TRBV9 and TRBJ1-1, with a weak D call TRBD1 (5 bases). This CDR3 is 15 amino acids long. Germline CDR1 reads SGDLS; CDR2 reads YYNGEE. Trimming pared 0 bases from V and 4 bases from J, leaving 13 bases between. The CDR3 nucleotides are TGTGCCAGCAGCGTAGATACCGTGAGGGGCACTGAAGCTTTCTTT. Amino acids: CASSVDTVRGTEAFF. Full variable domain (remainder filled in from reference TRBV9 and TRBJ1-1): DSGVTQTPKHLITATGQRVTLRCSPRSGDLSVYWYQQSLDQGLQFLIQYYNGEERAKGNILERFSAQQFPDLHSELNLSSLELGDSALYFCASSVDTVRGTEAFFGQGTRLTVV.

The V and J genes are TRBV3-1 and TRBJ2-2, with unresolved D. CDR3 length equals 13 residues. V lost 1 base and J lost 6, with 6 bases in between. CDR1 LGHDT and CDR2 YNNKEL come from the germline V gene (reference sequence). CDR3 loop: CASSQARAGELFF. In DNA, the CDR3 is TGTGCCAGCAGCCAAGCCCGGGCCGGGGAGCTGTTTTTT.

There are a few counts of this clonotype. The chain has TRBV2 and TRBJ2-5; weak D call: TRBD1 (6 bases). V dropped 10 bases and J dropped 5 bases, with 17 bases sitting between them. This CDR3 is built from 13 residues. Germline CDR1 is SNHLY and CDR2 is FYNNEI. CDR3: CAIPGDPRETQYF. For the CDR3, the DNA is TGTGCCATCCCAGGGGATCCCCGGGAGACCCAGTACTTC.

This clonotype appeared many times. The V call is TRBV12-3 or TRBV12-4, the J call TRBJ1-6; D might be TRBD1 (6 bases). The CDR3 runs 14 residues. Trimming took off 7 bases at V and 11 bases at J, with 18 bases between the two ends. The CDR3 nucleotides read TGTGCCAGCACCCTACAGGGCCTTGAGACACCCCTCCACTTT. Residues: CASTLQGLETPLHF.

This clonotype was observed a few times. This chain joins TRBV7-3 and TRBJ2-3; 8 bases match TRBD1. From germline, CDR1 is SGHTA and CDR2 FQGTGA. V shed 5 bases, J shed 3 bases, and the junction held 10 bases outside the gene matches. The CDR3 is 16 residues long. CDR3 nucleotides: TGTGCCAGCAGCCCCTCCGGGACAGGTACGACAGATACGCAGTATTTT. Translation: CASSPSGTGTTDTQYF.

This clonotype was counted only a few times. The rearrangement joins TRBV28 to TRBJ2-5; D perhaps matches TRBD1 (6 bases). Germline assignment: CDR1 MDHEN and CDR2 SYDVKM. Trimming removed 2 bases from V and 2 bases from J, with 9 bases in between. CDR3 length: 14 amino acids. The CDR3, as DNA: TGTGCCAGCAGTTTACCGGGACAACAAGAGACCCAGTACTTC. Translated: CASSLPGQQETQYF.

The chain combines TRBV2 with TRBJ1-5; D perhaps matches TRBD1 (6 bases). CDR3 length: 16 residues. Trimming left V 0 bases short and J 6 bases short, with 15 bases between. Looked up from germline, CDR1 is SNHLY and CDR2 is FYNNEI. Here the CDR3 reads CASSEALGATGQPQHF. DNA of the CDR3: TGTGCCAGCAGTGAAGCCCTGGGGGCAACGGGTCAGCCCCAGCATTTT.

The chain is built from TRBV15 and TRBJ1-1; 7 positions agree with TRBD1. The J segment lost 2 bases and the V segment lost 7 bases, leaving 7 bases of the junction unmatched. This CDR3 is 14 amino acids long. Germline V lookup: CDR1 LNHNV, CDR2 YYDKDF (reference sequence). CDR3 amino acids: CATTRDRRNTEAFF. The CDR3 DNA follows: TGTGCCACCACCAGGGACAGAAGAAACACTGAAGCTTTCTTT.

CDR3 sequence reads: CASSPPIRNEQFF. CDR3 sequence (DNA): TGTGCCAGCAGCCCCCCTATTCGCAATGAGCAGTTCTTC. The gene calls are TRBV5-5 and TRBJ2-1; D not resolved. With 4 bases removed from V and 6 bases from J, the gap between germline ends came to 11 bases. The germline CDR1 and CDR2 sequences are SGHKS and YYEKEE (reference sequence). The CDR3 covers 13 residues.

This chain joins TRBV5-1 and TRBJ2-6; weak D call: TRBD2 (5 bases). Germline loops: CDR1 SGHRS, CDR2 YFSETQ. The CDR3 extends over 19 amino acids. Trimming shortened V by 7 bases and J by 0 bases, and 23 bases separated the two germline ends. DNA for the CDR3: TGCGCCAGCTCACCCCTCCCTGCGGGCGGTAGCTCTGGGGCCAACGTCCTGACTTTC. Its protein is CASSPLPAGGSSGANVLTF.

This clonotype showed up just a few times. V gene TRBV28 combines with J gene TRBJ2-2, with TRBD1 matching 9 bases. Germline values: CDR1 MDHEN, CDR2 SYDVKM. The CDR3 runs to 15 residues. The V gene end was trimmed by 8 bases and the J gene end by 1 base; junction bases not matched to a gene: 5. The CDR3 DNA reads TGTGCCAGCCTAAGGGACAGGGAGAACACCGGGGAGCTGTTTTTT. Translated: CASLRDRENTGELFF.

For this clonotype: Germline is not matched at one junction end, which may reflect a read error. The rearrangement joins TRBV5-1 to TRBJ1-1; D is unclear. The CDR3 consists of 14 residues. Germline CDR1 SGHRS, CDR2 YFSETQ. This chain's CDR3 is CGSSLQTEGTEAFF. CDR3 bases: TGCGGCAGCAGCTTGCAGACCGAAGGAACTGAAGCTTTCTTT. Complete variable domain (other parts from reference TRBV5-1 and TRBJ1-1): KAGVTQTPRYLIKTRGQQVTLSCSPISGHRSVSWYQQTPGQGLQFLFEYFSETQRNKGNFPGRFSGRQFSNSRSEMNVSTLELGDSALYLCGSSLQTEGTEAFFGQGTRLTVV.

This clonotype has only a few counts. CDR3 in amino acids: CASSQEKGASDTQYF. The CDR3 region has the DNA TGCGCCAGCAGCCAAGAAAAGGGGGCAAGTGATACGCAGTATTTT. The chain has TRBV4-3 and TRBJ2-3; 7 bases map to TRBD1. The CDR3 is made up of 15 amino acids. Germline loops: CDR1 LGHNA, CDR2 YSLEER. With V trimmed by 0 bases and J by 6 bases, 6 bases remained unmatched.

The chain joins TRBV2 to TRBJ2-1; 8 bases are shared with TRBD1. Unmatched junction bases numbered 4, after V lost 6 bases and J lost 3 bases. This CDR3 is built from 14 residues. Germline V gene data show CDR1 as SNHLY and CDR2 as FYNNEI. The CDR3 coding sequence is TGTGCCAGCAGCGCAGGGGGCCTCTACAATGAGCAGTTCTTC. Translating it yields CASSAGGLYNEQFF.

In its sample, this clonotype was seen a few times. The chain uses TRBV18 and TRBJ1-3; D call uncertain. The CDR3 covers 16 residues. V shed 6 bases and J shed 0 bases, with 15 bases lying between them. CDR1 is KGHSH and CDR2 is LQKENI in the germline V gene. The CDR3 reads CASSRDQAFSGNTIYF. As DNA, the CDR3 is TGTGCCAGCTCGAGGGATCAGGCCTTCTCTGGAAACACCATATATTTT.

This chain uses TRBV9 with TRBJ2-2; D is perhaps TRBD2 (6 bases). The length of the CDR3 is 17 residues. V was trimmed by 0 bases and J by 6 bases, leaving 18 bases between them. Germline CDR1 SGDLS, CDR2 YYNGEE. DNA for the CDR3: TGTGCCAGCAGCGTAGGGGAGCGGGTAAGGATTGCCGGGGAGCTGTTTTTT. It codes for CASSVGERVRIAGELFF.